The T cell receptor beta chain under discussion was sequenced for a study of response to subunit inactivated influenza vaccine. For this clonotype: Its cognate antigen is unknown.

TCRdb passed the RT-PCR reads through MiXCR, listing each CDR3 protein once. Of about 520,000 distinct CDR3 sequences in the sample, about 25% are singletons; the top ten hold under 2.5%. The V gene's germline CDR1 is MGHRA and CDR2 YSYEKL. The V end was cut by 2 bases, the J end by 1 base, with 6 bases between. The CDR3 sequence is 14 residues long. Study results and caveats: That few new T cells are recruited by each seasonal influenza vaccination was the authors' suggestion.

The sample was CD4+ T cells sorted from PBMCs, taken about 5 days after vaccination. The rearrangement joins TRBV4-1 to TRBJ1-5; D remains unclear. This sequence originates from a man aged 45-65 years who received an inactivated influenza vaccine. The CDR3 spells CASSQTFSNQPQHF. In DNA form, the CDR3 reads TGCGCCAGCAGCCAAACTTTCAGCAATCAGCCCCAGCATTTT.